These T cell receptor beta chains were read from a single sample in a study of PD-1 blockade in classical Hodgkin lymphoma. The table came from immunoSEQ multiplex PCR; TCRdb's copy has only in-frame clones and leaves some out. The table lists 25,000 to 35,000 clones, about two thirds of them singletons. The source was peripheral blood mononuclear cells (PBMCs), collected before the second cycle of nivolumab. All receptors derive from a human donor with classical Hodgkin lymphoma. The CDR3 runs from the conserved cysteine through the conserved F or W. The D gene is left open where the match is weak. Size tells how often a clone was seen (once, few, many) or the class of an expanded clone, and some rows leave it out.

clone_size | j_call | v_call | d_call | cdr3_nt | cdr3_aa
- | TRBJ2-1 | TRBV7-2 | TRBD2 | TGTGCCAGCAGTTACGGACTAGCCTCTGAGGAGCAGTTCTTC | CASSYGLASEEQFF
- | TRBJ2-7 | TRBV7-2 | - | TGTGCCAGCAGCTACGCGGGGTTGGGCTACGAGCAGTACTTC | CASSYAGLGYEQYF
- | TRBJ2-5 | TRBV7-7 | - | TGTGCCAGCAGCTTAGGGAACAGGGTACTCCAAGAGACCCAGTACTTC | CASSLGNRVLQETQYF
- | TRBJ2-4 | TRBV19 | - | TGTGCCAGTAGTATAGAAATGGACATTCAGTACTTC | CASSIEMDIQYF
medium-sized | TRBJ1-2 | TRBV27 | - | TGTGCCAGCAGTTTATGGCCGAAGGCCGACAGTGGCTACACCTTC | CASSLWPKADSGYTF
few | TRBJ2-5 | TRBV7-8 | TRBD1 | TGTGCCAGCAGTCCGGCCGGGACAGGGGAAGAGGAGACCCAGTACTTC | CASSPAGTGEEETQYF
- | TRBJ1-1 | TRBV7-9 | - | TGTGCCAGCAGCTTAGGGGAGGGCGCTGAAGCTTTCTTT | CASSLGEGAEAFF
once | TRBJ2-1 | TRBV7-2 | TRBD2 | TGTGCCAGCAGCTTACAAGCGGGAGTCAATGAGCAGTTCTTC | CASSLQAGVNEQFF
- | TRBJ2-7 | TRBV7-9 | - | TGTGCCAGCAGCTTAGGGGCCGGGGGAACCTACGAGCAGTACTTC | CASSLGAGGTYEQYF
once | TRBJ2-3 | TRBV27 | - | TGTGCCAGCAGCTTAGCAGGTCTACAGTATTTT | CASSLAGLQYF
- | TRBJ2-1 | TRBV16 | TRBD2 | TGTGCCAGCAGCCCGGGACTAAACAATGAGCAGTTCTTC | CASSPGLNNEQFF
- | TRBJ2-7 | TRBV6-5 | - | TGTGCCAGCAGTCAAGGGAGCCCTTTGAGAAACGAGCAGTACTTC | CASSQGSPLRNEQYF
- | TRBJ1-5 | TRBV2 | TRBD1 | TGTGCCAGCACCCACGAACAGGGGAAGTCGCAGCCCCAGCATTTT | CASTHEQGKSQPQHF
few | TRBJ2-1 | TRBV27 | - | TGTGCCAGCAGTGTTTACGACAGAACTCCCCGAGGTGAGCAGTTCTTC | CASSVYDRTPRGEQFF
- | TRBJ2-1 | TRBV11-2 | TRBD2 | TGTGCCAGCAGCTCCGCGGGCGGGAGTTTAGCCCCTGAGCAGTTCTTC | CASSSAGGSLAPEQFF
- | TRBJ2-3 | TRBV28 | - | TGTGCAAGCAAAGGAGCCGGGCAGAGCACAGATACGCAGTATTTT | CASKGAGQSTDTQYF
few | TRBJ1-2 | TRBV30 | - | TGTGCCTGGAGTCGGGGTCAGGGCCTATCCTATGGCTACACCTTC | CAWSRGQGLSYGYTF
once | TRBJ1-1 | TRBV4-2 | - | TGTGCCAGCAGCCGATTCCCCCAAGGAAACACTGAAGCTTTCTTT | CASSRFPQGNTEAFF
- | TRBJ2-5 | TRBV6-1 | TRBD2 | TGTGCCAGCAGTGACCGTCCGGGACTAGCGGGGGTTGCTCAAGAGACCCAGTACTTC | CASSDRPGLAGVAQETQYF
medium-sized | TRBJ2-7 | TRBV7-9 | - | TGTGCCAGCAGCTTTTCGGGCTACGAGCAGTACTTC | CASSFSGYEQYF
- | TRBJ2-7 | TRBV6-5 | - | TGTGCCAGCAGTTACGGGGGCCTTCGCTACGAGCAGTACTTC | CASSYGGLRYEQYF
few | TRBJ1-5 | TRBV4-1 | - | TGCGCCAGCAGCCCGGGACCATCTGGCCAGCCCCAGCATTTT | CASSPGPSGQPQHF
- | TRBJ2-5 | TRBV7-2 | - | TGTGCCAGCAGCTTTAGCGTCCAAGAGACCCAGTACTTC | CASSFSVQETQYF
- | TRBJ1-5 | TRBV27 | - | TGTGCCATCCCCACCCCCCCGGGGGATCAGCCCCAGCATTTT | CAIPTPPGDQPQHF
- | TRBJ1-3 | TRBV6-5 | TRBD1 | TGTGCCAGCAGTTACTCCGGACAGGGTGCCGGAAACACCATATATTTT | CASSYSGQGAGNTIYF
- | TRBJ2-5 | TRBV5-1 | - | TGCGCCAGCAGCTTGGGAGGGGGGAGAGAGACCCAGTACTTC | CASSLGGGRETQYF
few | TRBJ2-1 | TRBV30 | - | TGTGCCTGGGGGGGGCGAGGGGTGGCCTACAATGAGCAGTTCTTC | CAWGGRGVAYNEQFF
once | TRBJ2-7 | TRBV7-2 | - | TGTGCCAGCAGCTTAGCAGGCCACGAGCAGTACTTC | CASSLAGHEQYF
- | TRBJ2-5 | TRBV5-4 | TRBD2 | TGTGCCAGCAACAACCCTAGCGGTCAAGAGACCCAGTACTTC | CASNNPSGQETQYF
- | TRBJ1-1 | TRBV5-4 | - | TGTGCCAGCAGCTTGGTTTCTGAAGCTTTCTTT | CASSLVSEAFF
- | TRBJ1-4 | TRBV4-1 | - | TGCGCCAGCAGCCAAGATCCTCGAGGGGCAGAAAAACTGTTTTTT | CASSQDPRGAEKLFF
- | TRBJ2-1 | TRBV6-1 | - | TGTGCCAGCAGTGAACAGCGTAGGTCCCCCGAGCAGTTCTTC | CASSEQRRSPEQFF
- | TRBJ2-7 | TRBV28 | - | TGTGCCAGCAGTTCCCTCGGCGAGCAGTACTTC | CASSSLGEQYF
- | TRBJ2-6 | TRBV18 | - | TGTGCCAGCTCACCATCAGGGGCTGGGGCCAACGTCCTGACTTTC | CASSPSGAGANVLTF
- | TRBJ2-2 | TRBV7-9 | - | TGTGCCAGCACCCTCCAGTGGGGTTCAGGGGAGCTGTTTTTT | CASTLQWGSGELFF
few | TRBJ1-6 | TRBV7-2 | TRBD1 | TGTGCCAGCAGCCTGACAGGGGCATCACCCCTCCACTTT | CASSLTGASPLHF
medium-sized | TRBJ1-4 | TRBV7-9 | - | TGTGCCAGCAGCTTAGCGGACGAGGGAGGTAATGAAAAACTGTTTTTT | CASSLADEGGNEKLFF
- | TRBJ1-4 | TRBV5-6 | - | TGTGCCAGCAGCTTGCTCCCAGGGGCTGGTGAAAAACTGTTTTTT | CASSLLPGAGEKLFF
- | TRBJ1-2 | TRBV28 | - | TGTGCCAGCAGTAACCTATGGGGGAACTATGGCTACACCTTC | CASSNLWGNYGYTF
- | TRBJ1-2 | TRBV10-2 | - | TGCGCCAGCAGTGAGTCGTGGGGGGTCGGTGTCTATGGCTACACCTTC | CASSESWGVGVYGYTF